The rows below give T cell receptor beta chains drawn from one sample of a study of T cell changes during pregnancy in multiple sclerosis. Produced via immunoSEQ multiplex PCR; TCRdb's table is partial and in-frame only. The sample consists of around 26,000 clones, 86% of them appearing once. Material: CD8+ T cells from peripheral blood mononuclear cells, obtained in the first trimester of pregnancy. The receptors come from a female donor in good health, enrolled as a control in a pregnancy study. CDR3s include the opening cysteine and the closing phenylalanine or tryptophan. A D gene is named only where the DNA matches it firmly. A row's size may be missing; if present it is once, few, many or a size class.

>-|-|TRBV27|TRBJ2-1
CASSSGGAGPYNEQFF
TGTGCCAGCAGTTCAGGAGGGGCCGGCCCCTACAATGAGCAGTTCTTC
>-|TRBD2|TRBV5-5|TRBJ2-7
CASSPPTSGFEQYF
TGTGCCAGCAGCCCTCCGACTAGCGGCTTCGAGCAGTACTTC
>-|-|TRBV5-6|TRBJ1-2
CASSPTEFYGYTF
TGTGCCAGCAGCCCCACAGAATTCTATGGCTACACCTTC
>-|TRBD2|TRBV6-4|TRBJ2-2
CASSEIAGNTGELFF
TGTGCCAGCAGTGAAATAGCGGGGAACACCGGGGAGCTGTTTTTT
>-|TRBD2|TRBV4-1|TRBJ2-3
CASSQDAGGVTDTQYF
TGCGCCAGCAGCCAAGATGCGGGGGGGGTCACAGATACGCAGTATTTT
>-|-|TRBV19|TRBJ2-7
CASSIGRGFPSYEQYF
TGTGCCAGTAGCATTGGAAGGGGGTTTCCCTCCTACGAGCAGTACTTC
>once|-|TRBV5-6|TRBJ2-1
CASSGSENEQFF
TGTGCCAGCAGCGGCAGTGAAAATGAGCAGTTCTTC
>-|TRBD2|TRBV28|TRBJ2-7
CASSPGLAGAGNEQYF
TGTGCCAGCAGTCCCGGACTAGCGGGAGCGGGAAACGAGCAGTACTTC
>-|TRBD1|TRBV6-1|TRBJ1-2
CASSDQTGPNYGYTF
TGTGCCAGCAGTGACCAGACAGGGCCGAACTATGGCTACACCTTC
>-|TRBD2|TRBV7-9|TRBJ2-1
CATRGGSAKRWQFF
TGTGCCACCCGGGGGGGGAGCGCAAAGCGGTGGCAGTTCTTC
>-|-|TRBV28|TRBJ1-1
CASDPEGGGRGAFF
TGTGCCAGCGACCCGGAAGGGGGGGGTAGAGGAGCTTTCTTT
>-|TRBD1|TRBV19|TRBJ1-2
CASRGLRQGNDYGYTF
TGTGCCAGTAGGGGTCTCCGACAGGGCAATGACTATGGCTACACCTTC
>-|-|TRBV5-1|TRBJ2-2
CASSLVGEANTGELFF
TGCGCCAGCAGCTTGGTGGGGGAGGCGAACACCGGGGAGCTGTTTTTT
>-|TRBD2|TRBV5-1|TRBJ2-7
CASSFDLTSGYEQYF
TGCGCCAGCAGCTTTGACCTGACTAGCGGCTACGAGCAGTACTTC
>-|TRBD2|TRBV6-4|TRBJ2-3
CASSEGTSGGDTQYF
TGTGCCAGCAGTGAGGGGACTAGCGGGGGAGATACGCAGTATTTT
>-|-|TRBV11-2|TRBJ2-7
CASSHALAGSSYEQYF
TGTGCCAGCAGCCATGCGCTGGCGGGGAGCTCCTACGAGCAGTACTTC
>-|-|TRBV21-1|TRBJ2-1
CASSNLVPSSYNEQFF
TGTGCCAGCAGCAATTTGGTACCTAGCTCCTACAATGAGCAGTTCTTC
>-|-|TRBV19|TRBJ2-7
CASSITPDGTYEQYF
TGTGCCAGTAGTATAACCCCGGACGGGACCTACGAGCAGTACTTC
>-|-|TRBV22-1|TRBJ1-2
CPGRLAEARKTYGYTF
TGTCCTGGGAGGCTGGCCGAAGCGAGAAAGACCTATGGCTACACCTTC
>-|-|TRBV5-1|TRBJ2-7
CASSTGTDAYEQYF
TGCGCCAGCAGCACAGGGACGGACGCCTACGAGCAGTACTTC
>-|-|TRBV21-1|TRBJ1-2
CASSNDTQGGVWYTF
TGTGCCAGCAGCAATGACACACAGGGAGGGGTGTGGTACACCTTC
>-|TRBD2|TRBV5-1|TRBJ2-7
CASQLAGSYEQYF
TGCGCCAGCCAGCTAGCGGGGTCCTACGAGCAGTACTTC
>-|-|TRBV4-1|TRBJ1-5
CASSQGWQGYQPQHF
TGCGCCAGCAGCCAAGGTTGGCAGGGGTATCAGCCCCAGCATTTT
>-|TRBD2|TRBV13|TRBJ2-1
CASSSRREREGAGQFF
TGTGCCAGCAGCTCCCGAAGGGAGCGGGAGGGGGCAGGGCAGTTCTTC
>-|-|TRBV11-2|TRBJ1-1
CASSGQQGSAEAFF
TGTGCCAGCAGCGGGCAGCAGGGGTCCGCTGAAGCTTTCTTT
>few|-|TRBV4-3|TRBJ2-7
CASSQDPREQYF
TGCGCCAGCAGCCAAGATCCGAGAGAGCAGTACTTC
>-|TRBD2|TRBV11-2|TRBJ2-1
CASSGRASYNEQFF
TGTGCCAGCAGCGGGAGGGCTTCCTACAATGAGCAGTTCTTC
>-|-|TRBV4-1|TRBJ1-1
CASSQVRGGTEAFF
TGCGCCAGCAGCCAAGTGAGAGGGGGCACTGAAGCTTTCTTT
>-|-|TRBV4-1|TRBJ1-6
CASSQASGYGSPLHF
TGCGCCAGCAGCCAAGCTTCGGGGTACGGTTCACCCCTCCACTTT
>few|TRBD1|TRBV27|TRBJ1-2
CASSFGQGLNYGYTF
TGTGCCAGCAGTTTTGGACAGGGCCTCAACTATGGCTACACCTTC
>-|TRBD2|TRBV11-2|TRBJ2-1
CASSLEFASGSSGNEQFF
TGTGCCAGCAGCTTAGAATTTGCTAGCGGGAGCAGTGGTAATGAGCAGTTCTTC
>-|-|TRBV28|TRBJ1-2
CASSSWEDYGYTF
TGTGCCAGCAGTTCCTGGGAGGATTATGGCTACACCTTC
>-|-|TRBV7-2|TRBJ2-3
CASSLVRSTDTQYF
TGTGCCAGCAGCTTAGTCAGAAGCACAGATACGCAGTATTTT
>-|-|TRBV28|TRBJ2-5
CASSSGQGGAETQYF
TGTGCCAGCAGTTCAGGACAGGGAGGGGCAGAGACCCAGTACTTC
>-|TRBD1|TRBV11-3|TRBJ2-7
CASSLGQDPYEQYF
TGTGCCAGCAGCCTAGGACAGGATCCCTACGAGCAGTACTTC
>-|TRBD2|TRBV28|TRBJ2-5
CASSLIAGVHAETQYF
TGTGCCAGCAGTCTTATAGCGGGGGTCCACGCTGAGACCCAGTACTTC
>-|TRBD1|TRBV29-1|TRBJ2-1
CSVDWQGAGNEQFF
TGCAGCGTTGACTGGCAGGGGGCTGGAAATGAGCAGTTCTTC
>few|TRBD2|TRBV12-5|TRBJ2-3
CASGLGLAGGTDTQYF
TGTGCTAGTGGTTTGGGACTAGCGGGAGGCACAGATACGCAGTATTTT
>-|-|TRBV7-9|TRBJ1-2
CASSASVGQTFYGYTF
TGTGCCAGCAGCGCCTCTGTTGGACAGACCTTCTATGGCTACACCTTC
>-|-|TRBV27|TRBJ1-4
CASSLSVATNEKLFF
TGTGCCAGCAGTTTATCGGTAGCAACTAATGAAAAACTGTTTTTT
>-|TRBD2|TRBV19|TRBJ2-3
CASSIRGGRGTDTQYF
TGTGCCAGTAGTATCAGGGGCGGGAGGGGTACAGATACGCAGTATTTT
>-|-|TRBV2|TRBJ1-2
CASSEATGFNYGYTF
TGTGCCAGCAGTGAAGCAACAGGGTTTAACTATGGCTACACCTTC
>-|-|TRBV4-2|TRBJ2-6
CASTELSGANVLTF
TGTGCCAGCACCGAGCTCTCTGGGGCCAACGTCCTGACTTTC
>-|-|TRBV28|TRBJ1-2
CASSTPGDRGYTF
TGTGCCAGCAGTACCCCAGGGGACCGGGGCTACACCTTC
>-|-|TRBV4-1|TRBJ2-7
CASSSTYEQYF
TGCGCCAGCAGCTCCACATACGAGCAGTACTTC
>-|TRBD2|TRBV7-9|TRBJ2-1
CASSRTSGEQFF
TGTGCCAGCAGCAGAACTAGCGGAGAGCAGTTCTTC
>-|TRBD1|TRBV27|TRBJ2-3
CASSLLRTGGFDTQYF
TGTGCCAGCAGTTTATTAAGGACAGGGGGCTTCGATACGCAGTATTTT
>few|TRBD2|TRBV7-8|TRBJ2-7
CASSLPGTRPSYEQYF
TGTGCCAGCAGCCTCCCCGGGACTAGACCCTCCTACGAGCAGTACTTC
>-|TRBD2|TRBV28|TRBJ2-3
CASSPGTSGTDTQYF
TGTGCCAGCAGCCCCGGGACTAGCGGCACAGATACGCAGTATTTT
>-|-|TRBV5-1|TRBJ1-1
CASSLGAGAEAFF
TGCGCCAGCAGCCTAGGGGCCGGCGCTGAAGCTTTCTTT
>-|-|TRBV28|TRBJ2-3
CASMAGGGSDTQYF
TGTGCCAGCATGGCCGGGGGTGGGTCAGATACGCAGTATTTT
>-|TRBD1|TRBV28|TRBJ1-1
CASGWPGGMTEAFF
TGTGCCAGCGGGTGGCCAGGGGGCATGACTGAAGCTTTCTTT
>-|-|TRBV29-1|TRBJ1-3
CSVEEGLRNTIYF
TGCAGCGTTGAAGAGGGCTTAAGAAACACCATATATTTT
>-|TRBD1|TRBV7-8|TRBJ1-4
CASSPGTGEESEKLFF
TGTGCCAGCAGCCCTGGGACAGGGGAAGAGAGTGAAAAACTGTTTTTT
>-|-|TRBV15|TRBJ1-4
CATSSSTTGEKLFF
TGTGCCACCAGCAGTTCTACAACAGGTGAAAAACTGTTTTTT